What follows are 21 T cell receptor beta chains derived from one specimen sequenced in a study of blood T cell repertoires in COVID-19. The method was immunoSEQ multiplex PCR; TCRdb's version includes in-frame clones alone and lacks a portion of them. The sample yields 130,000 to 150,000 clones, approximately 81% seen once. Material: peripheral blood. The receptors derive from a human donor in a cohort sampled during active COVID-19.

The chain combines TRBV28 with TRBJ2-7, with D tentatively TRBD1 (6 bases). Germline V gives CDR1 MDHEN, CDR2 SYDVKM. The CDR3 contains 19 residues. With 5 bases removed from V and 5 bases from J, the gap between germline ends came to 31 bases. In DNA form, the CDR3 reads TGTGCCAGCAGTCCCCGCAGGGGATTTACGCTTCGACAGGCCGACGAGCAGTACTTC. It codes for CASSPRRGFTLRQADEQYF. Full variable domain (outside the CDR3, taken from reference TRBV28 and TRBJ2-7): DVKVTQSSRYLVKRTGEKVFLECVQDMDHENMFWYRQDPGLGLRLIYFSYDVKMKEKGDIPEGYSVSREKKERFSLILESASTNQTSMYLCASSPRRGFTLRQADEQYFGPGTRLTVT.

This rearrangement joins TRBV19 to TRBJ1-4, with 9 positions matching TRBD1. Germline loops: CDR1 LNHDA, CDR2 SQIVND (reference sequence). The J segment lost 7 bases and the V segment lost 1 base, leaving 4 bases of the junction unmatched. CDR3 length: 15 residues. CDR3 region: CASSIVGTGFEKLFF. The CDR3 bases are TGTGCCAGTAGTATAGTAGGGACAGGGTTTGAAAAACTGTTTTTT.

This rearrangement joins TRBV7-2 to TRBJ2-7; maybe TRBD1 (6 bases). Germline V gives CDR1 SGHTA, CDR2 FQGNSA. The ends were cut back, 5 bases at V and 3 bases at J, with 23 bases in the middle. The CDR3 has 17 amino acids. Here the CDR3 reads CASSPGTSRLAFYEQYF. The CDR3 nucleotides read TGTGCCAGCAGCCCCGGGACATCGAGATTGGCATTCTACGAGCAGTACTTC.

This clone was recorded once. This rearrangement joins TRBV6-2 or TRBV6-3 to TRBJ2-4; D unresolved. In germline, CDR1 is MNHEY, CDR2 SVGEGT. Trimming cost V 0 bases and J 2 bases, with 8 bases left between them. This CDR3 spans 15 amino acids. This chain's CDR3 is CASSYSSQSKNIQYF. CDR3 coding DNA: TGTGCCAGCAGTTACTCTTCGCAGTCCAAAAACATTCAGTACTTC.

The genes are TRBV9 and TRBJ2-1; weak D call: TRBD2 (5 bases). V dropped 0 bases and J dropped 7 bases, with 14 bases sitting between them. This CDR3 has 15 amino acids. CDR1 is SGDLS and CDR2 is YYNGEE in the germline V gene. CDR3 residues: CASSVVVGRGNEQFF. CDR3 nucleotides: TGTGCCAGCAGCGTAGTCGTCGGGCGCGGGAATGAGCAGTTCTTC.

This chain links TRBV29-1 with TRBJ2-1; TRBD2 agrees at 7 bases. CDR3 length: 12 residues. Germline CDR1 and CDR2: SQVTM and ANQGSEA. The CDR3 spells CNAGVRGNEQFF. The CDR3 nucleotides are TGCAACGCGGGAGTTCGAGGCAATGAGCAGTTCTTC.

This clone was detected only a few times. This chain joins TRBV7-2 and TRBJ2-7, with 7 bases lining up with TRBD2. V was pared by 7 bases and J by 2 bases, with 11 bases of the junction left unmatched. Germline CDR1 is SGHTA and CDR2 is FQGNSA. The CDR3 is 15 amino acids. CDR3 coding DNA: TGTGCCAGCACCCTCGGACTAGAGAAAGCCTACGAGCAGTACTTC. Protein product: CASTLGLEKAYEQYF. The whole variable domain, filled in from reference TRBV7-2 and TRBJ2-7, reads GAGVSQSPSNKVTEKGKDVELRCDPISGHTALYWYRQSLGQGLEFLIYFQGNSAPDKSGLPSDRFSAERTGGSVSTLTIQRTQQEDSAVYLCASTLGLEKAYEQYFGPGTRLTVT.

This sequence joins TRBV4-1 and TRBJ2-7; possible D gene TRBD1, 5 bases. Germline CDR1 reads MGHRA; CDR2 reads YSYEKL. The V end was cut by 0 bases, the J end by 0 bases, with 9 bases between. The CDR3 is made up of 15 amino acids. The CDR3 here is CASSQDVRDSYEQYF. The CDR3 coding sequence is TGCGCCAGCAGCCAAGATGTCAGGGACTCCTACGAGCAGTACTTC.

The J gene is TRBJ1-2, the V gene TRBV9, with TRBD1 as a possible D gene (6 bases). CDR1 is SGDLS, CDR2 YYNGEE, per germline. V was shortened by 3 bases and J by 5 bases, with 8 bases between the two germline ends. The CDR3 totals 12 residues. Here the CDR3 DNA reads TGTGCCAGCAGCGCTACAGGGTATGGCTACACCTTC. Translated: CASSATGYGYTF.

This chain connects TRBV11-2 to TRBJ1-2, with TRBD1 as a possible D gene (5 bases). This CDR3 comprises 15 residues. Germline values: CDR1 SGHAT, CDR2 FQNNGV. V was clipped by 2 bases and J by 0 bases, with 10 bases between them. The CDR3 nucleotides are TGTGCCAGCAGCTTAAATAGGGGTACTAACTATGGCTACACCTTC. Encoded protein: CASSLNRGTNYGYTF.

V is TRBV6-5 and J is TRBJ1-2; TRBD1 matches at 8 bases. The CDR3 loop spans 13 amino acids. Germline-derived CDR1 and CDR2 are MNHEY and SVGAGI. Germline trimming cut 4 bases from V and 7 bases from J; bases unmatched to any gene: 5. This chain's CDR3 is CASSSGQGVGYTF. The DNA for the CDR3 is TGTGCCAGCAGTTCAGGACAGGGCGTTGGCTACACCTTC.

The CDR3 DNA is TGTGCCAGCAGCGTAGGACAGGGAGGTGGTGAAAAACTGTTTTTT. This codes for CASSVGQGGGEKLFF. V gene TRBV9 combines with J gene TRBJ1-4, with TRBD1 matching 7 bases. Looked up from germline, CDR1 is SGDLS and CDR2 is YYNGEE. V shed 0 bases and J 7 bases; nucleotides not matched to a gene: 6. CDR3 length equals 15 residues.

This clone was counted between two and nine times. The chain joins TRBV27 to TRBJ1-3; 9 positions agree with TRBD1. Germline V lookup: CDR1 MNHEY, CDR2 SMNVEV (reference sequence). Losses at the gene ends were 0 bases for V and 2 bases for J; bases not matched to a gene: 2. The CDR3 runs to 16 residues. CDR3 residues: CASSLSGTGPGNTIYF. The CDR3 DNA follows: TGTGCCAGCAGTTTATCAGGGACAGGGCCTGGAAACACCATATATTTT.

The V and J genes are TRBV11-2 and TRBJ2-5, with TRBD2 matching over 7 bases. The CDR3 length is 16 residues. Losses at the gene ends were 0 bases for V and 5 bases for J; bases not matched to a gene: 9. CDR1 and CDR2 (germline): SGHAT, FQNNGV. CDR3 coding DNA: TGTGCCAGCAGCTTAGATCGTGGCGGGAGTCGGGAGACCCAGTACTTC. Its protein is CASSLDRGGSRETQYF.

The gene calls are TRBV3-1 (or the pseudogene TRBV3-2) and TRBJ1-1, with D possibly being TRBD1 (5 bases). The germline V and J ends were trimmed by 4 bases and 1 base, with 7 bases remaining between them. This CDR3 has 13 residues. Looked up from germline, CDR1 is LGHDT and CDR2 is YNNKEL (reference sequence). The CDR3 DNA reads TGTGCCAGCAGCCGTACAGGGAACACTGAAGCTTTCTTT. Its translation: CASSRTGNTEAFF.

V gene TRBV5-3 combines with J gene TRBJ2-1, with TRBD2 matching over 9 bases. TRBV5-3 is assigned to the ORF class and has an uncertain function. This CDR3 has 18 residues. V lost 0 bases and J lost 5; bases outside the gene matches: 12. The CDR3 DNA reads as TGTGCCAGAAGCTTGGCTAGCGGGAAGGGTTGTGCTGACAATGAGCAGTTCTTC. Residues: CARSLASGKGCADNEQFF.

The chain's CDR3 is CASSLSFGAGGQNIQYF. CDR3 sequence (DNA): TGTGCCAGCAGCTTGTCATTTGGGGCAGGGGGCCAAAACATTCAGTACTTC. V usage is TRBV7-2 and J usage is TRBJ2-4; 8 nucleotides agree with TRBD1. The CDR3 runs to 17 residues. CDR1 is SGHTA, CDR2 FQGNSA, per germline. V gave up 3 bases and J gave up 5 bases; unmatched junction bases: 12.

This chain links TRBV5-6 with TRBJ2-7; D remains ambiguous. CDR1 and CDR2 from the germline V gene are SGHDT and YYEEEE. The V gene lost 1 base and the J gene lost 3 bases, with 8 bases spanning the gap. The CDR3 is 13 residues long. The CDR3 region is CASSLPGRYEQYF. Written as DNA, the CDR3 is TGTGCCAGCAGCTTGCCGGGTCGCTACGAGCAGTACTTC.

J is TRBJ1-5 and V is TRBV2, with 7 bases aligning to TRBD1. V lost 10 bases, J lost 1 base, and 10 bases stayed unmatched. CDR1 and CDR2 (germline): SNHLY, FYNNEI. This CDR3 is built from 15 residues. The CDR3 spells CATRQGSVSNQPQHF. The CDR3 DNA reads as TGTGCCACCCGACAGGGTTCGGTCAGCAATCAGCCCCAGCATTTT. Together with reference TRBV2 and TRBJ1-5, the CDR3 gives the full variable domain: EPEVTQTPSHQVTQMGQEVILRCVPISNHLYFYWYRQILGQKVEFLVSFYNNEISEKSEIFDDQFSVERPDGSNFTLKIRSTKLEDSAMYFCATRQGSVSNQPQHFGDGTRLSIL.

The V gene is TRBV6-5, the J gene TRBJ1-5; D is uncertain. The V gene lost 2 bases and the J gene lost 2 bases, with 13 bases spanning the gap. The length of the CDR3 is 16 residues. The germline V gene encodes CDR1 MNHEY and CDR2 SVGAGI. In DNA form, the CDR3 reads TGTGCCAGCAGTTACGGTCCCAAGGGAGGCAATCAGCCCCAGCATTTT. Amino acids: CASSYGPKGGNQPQHF.

The V and J genes are TRBV3-1 (or the pseudogene TRBV3-2) and TRBJ1-5; 9 positions agree with TRBD1. CDR3 length equals 15 residues. Trimming removed 5 bases from V and 2 bases from J; junction bases left unmatched: 4. Germline V gene sequence: CDR1 LGHDT, CDR2 YNNKEL (reference sequence). CDR3 DNA sequence: TGTGCCAGCAGCTCCCGGGACAGGGGCAATCAGCCCCAGCATTTT. Translating it yields CASSSRDRGNQPQHF.